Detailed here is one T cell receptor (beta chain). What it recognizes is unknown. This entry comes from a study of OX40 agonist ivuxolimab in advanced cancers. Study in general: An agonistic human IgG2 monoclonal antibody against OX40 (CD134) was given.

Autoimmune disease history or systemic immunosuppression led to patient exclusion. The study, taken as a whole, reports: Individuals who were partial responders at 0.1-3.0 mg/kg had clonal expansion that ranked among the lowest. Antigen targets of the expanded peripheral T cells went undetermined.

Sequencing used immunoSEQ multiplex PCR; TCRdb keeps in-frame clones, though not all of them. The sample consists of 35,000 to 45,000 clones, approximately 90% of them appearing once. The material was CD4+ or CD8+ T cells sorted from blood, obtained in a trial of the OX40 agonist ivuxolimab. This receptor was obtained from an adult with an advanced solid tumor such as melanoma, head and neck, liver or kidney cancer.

In nucleotides, the CDR3 is TGTGCCAGCGATAGAGAGGGGAAAAGTCTAGGACTAGGAATCGGATTGGGCGAGCAGTACTTC. It codes for CASDREGKSLGLGIGLGEQYF. The gene calls are TRBV2 and TRBJ2-7; 7 bases align to TRBD2. V gave up 8 bases and J gave up 6 bases; unmatched junction bases: 34. Per germline, CDR1 SNHLY and CDR2 FYNNEI. This CDR3 region has 21 residues.